A selection of T cell receptor beta chains follows, all from one sample in a study of blood T cell repertoires in COVID-19. Data came from immunoSEQ multiplex PCR; TCRdb stores just in-frame clones and leaves some out. The sample has 95,000 to 150,000 clones; approximately 85% are singletons. The sample comprised peripheral blood. These receptors came from a human donor in a cohort sampled during active COVID-19. The conserved cysteine and the conserved F or W are not part of the CDR3 here. Each record gives: clone size, V gene, J gene, CDR3 protein. Rows may omit the clone size; those that give it use once, few, many or a size class.

-	TRBV19	TRBJ2-1	ASRALGSYNEQF
-	TRBV10-3	TRBJ2-5	AISLGTVGQETQY
once	TRBV5-1	TRBJ2-2	ASTLTGELF
-	TRBV6-1	TRBJ2-2	ASSGQYPTNTGELF
-	TRBV19	TRBJ2-7	ASSPLGASEQY
-	TRBV5-1	TRBJ2-1	ASSPDGGAAGEQF
-	TRBV28	TRBJ1-2	ASSPGTDYGYT
-	TRBV18	TRBJ2-5	ASSPKASGGGETQY
-	TRBV3-1/TRBV3-2	TRBJ2-1	ASSRIDRDEQF
-	TRBV6-1	TRBJ1-6	ASSELWGQGRSPLH
-	TRBV7-9	TRBJ2-6	ASSEQDRGANVLT
-	TRBV6-5	TRBJ2-7	ASSYSTSGAYEQY
-	TRBV11-2	TRBJ2-3	ASSHPRGAPTDTQY
-	TRBV7-9	TRBJ2-3	ASSWGLGTSTDTQY
-	TRBV4-1	TRBJ2-5	ASSPSRSGGGETQY
-	TRBV5-1	TRBJ2-7	ASSDRDRGREQY